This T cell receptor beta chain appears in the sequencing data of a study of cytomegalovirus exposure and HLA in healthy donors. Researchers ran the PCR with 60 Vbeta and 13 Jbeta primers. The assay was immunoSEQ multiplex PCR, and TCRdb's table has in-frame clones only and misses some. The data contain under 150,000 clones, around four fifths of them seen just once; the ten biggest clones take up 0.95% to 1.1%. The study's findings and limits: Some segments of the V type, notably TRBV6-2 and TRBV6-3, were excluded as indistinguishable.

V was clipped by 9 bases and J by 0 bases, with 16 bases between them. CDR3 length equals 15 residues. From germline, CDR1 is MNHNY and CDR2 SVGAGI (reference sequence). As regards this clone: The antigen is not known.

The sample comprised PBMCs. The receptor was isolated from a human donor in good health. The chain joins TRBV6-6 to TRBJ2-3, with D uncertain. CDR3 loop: CASSFEKTSTDTQYF. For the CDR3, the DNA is TGTGCCAGTTCCTTTGAGAAGACTAGCACAGATACGCAGTATTTT.